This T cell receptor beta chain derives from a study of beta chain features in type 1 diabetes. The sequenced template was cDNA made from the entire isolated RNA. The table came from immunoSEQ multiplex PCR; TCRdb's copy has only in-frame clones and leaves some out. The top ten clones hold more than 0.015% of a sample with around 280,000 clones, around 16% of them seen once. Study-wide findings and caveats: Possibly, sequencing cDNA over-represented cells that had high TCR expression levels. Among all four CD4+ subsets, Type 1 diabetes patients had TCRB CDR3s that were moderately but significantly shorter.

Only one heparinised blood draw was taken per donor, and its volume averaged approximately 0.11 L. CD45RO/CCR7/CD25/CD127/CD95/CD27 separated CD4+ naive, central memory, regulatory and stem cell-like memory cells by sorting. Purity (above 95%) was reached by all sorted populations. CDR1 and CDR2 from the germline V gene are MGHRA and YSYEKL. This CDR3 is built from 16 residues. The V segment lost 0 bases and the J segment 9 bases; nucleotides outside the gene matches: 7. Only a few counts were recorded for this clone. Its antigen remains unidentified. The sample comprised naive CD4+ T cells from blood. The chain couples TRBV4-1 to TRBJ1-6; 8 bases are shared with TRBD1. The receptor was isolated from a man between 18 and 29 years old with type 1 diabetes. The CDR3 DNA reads TGCGCCAGCAGCCAAGATCCCAGGGGGCTCCTTTCACCCCTCCACTTT. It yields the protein CASSQDPRGLLSPLHF.